The rows below give T cell receptor beta chains drawn from one sample of a study of blood T cell repertoires in COVID-19. Profiled with immunoSEQ multiplex PCR; TCRdb holds only in-frame clones, not every one. The sample carries fewer than 200,000 clones, more than 65% recorded once. Material for sequencing was peripheral blood. The receptors originated from a man aged 70 or older with active or convalescent COVID-19. CDR3s include the opening cysteine and the closing phenylalanine or tryptophan. The order of the fields is J gene, V gene, clone size, D gene, CDR3 protein, CDR3 DNA. A D gene is named only where the DNA matches it firmly. For some rows the clone size is stated as once, few or many, or as a class when expanded; others skip it.

TRBJ1-1 | TRBV5-6 | . | . | CASSLGWLGGEGTEAFF | TGTGCCAGCAGCTTGGGGTGGTTAGGAGGGGAGGGAACTGAAGCTTTCTTT
TRBJ1-1 | TRBV3-1/TRBV3-2 | . | TRBD1 | CASSQEHRGQGTEAFF | TGTGCCAGCAGCCAAGAGCACAGGGGGCAGGGCACTGAAGCTTTCTTT
TRBJ2-6 | TRBV5-1 | . | . | CASSLGWGRSSGANVLTF | TGCGCCAGCAGCTTGGGATGGGGCCGCAGCTCTGGGGCCAACGTCCTGACTTTC
TRBJ2-7 | TRBV10-1 | . | . | CASSEPGNEQYF | TGCGCCAGCAGTGAGCCCGGTAACGAGCAGTACTTC
TRBJ1-1 | TRBV11-2 | once | TRBD1 | CASSLGSGQGRAEAFF | TGTGCCAGCAGCTTAGGGTCGGGACAGGGGAGGGCTGAAGCTTTCTTT
TRBJ2-5 | TRBV5-1 | . | TRBD2 | CASSREGLAGLGQGETQYF | TGCGCCAGCAGTCGCGAGGGACTAGCGGGCCTAGGGCAGGGAGAGACCCAGTACTTC
TRBJ1-2 | TRBV6-5 | . | TRBD1 | CASTRTGDGYTF | TGTGCCAGCACCCGGACAGGAGACGGCTACACCTTC
TRBJ1-1 | TRBV19 | once | TRBD1 | CASSMFQGAQTEAFF | TGTGCCAGTAGTATGTTCCAGGGGGCACAGACTGAAGCTTTCTTT
TRBJ2-7 | TRBV28 | . | . | CASSSDTKFYEQYF | TGTGCCAGCAGTTCTGACACCAAATTCTACGAGCAGTACTTC
TRBJ2-1 | TRBV5-4 | once | . | CASSFGRESSYNEQFF | TGTGCCAGCAGCTTTGGTAGGGAGAGCTCCTACAATGAGCAGTTCTTC
TRBJ1-5 | TRBV18 | . | TRBD1 | CASSYDRANQPQHF | TGTGCCAGCTCATACGACAGGGCCAATCAGCCCCAGCATTTT
TRBJ1-1 | TRBV11-2 | . | . | CASSLNRENTEAFF | TGTGCCAGCAGCTTGAACAGGGAGAACACTGAAGCTTTCTTT
TRBJ1-4 | TRBV27 | . | . | CASSLVADPEKLFF | TGTGCCAGCAGTTTAGTAGCGGACCCGGAAAAACTGTTTTTT
TRBJ2-1 | TRBV15 | . | . | CATSGRAGSYNEQFF | TGTGCCACCAGCGGTCGGGCGGGGTCCTACAATGAGCAGTTCTTC
TRBJ1-1 | TRBV7-3 | few | . | CASSLLFGTEAFF | TGTGCCAGCAGCTTATTATTCGGGACTGAAGCTTTCTTT